This record covers a single T cell receptor (beta chain). At one end the junction does not follow the germline gene, possibly because of a read error. Treatment defined: 15 to 20 received Ad26.COV2.S at low or high dose, single or two shots; roughly five received placebo; per-sample allocation not given. The study sampled participants on day 63 after the first vaccine or placebo injection. CDR1 is SSHAT and CDR2 is FNYEAQ in the germline V gene (reference sequence). CDR3 length equals 14 residues. Generated by immunoSEQ multiplex PCR, the TCRdb table keeps only in-frame clones and is missing some. The data hold around 500,000 clones, with roughly nine tenths observed a single time. The sample is drawn from a study of Ad26.COV2.S vaccination and SARS-CoV-2 variants. The wider study: Ad26.COV2.S, an intramuscular injection, was given once or twice 56 days apart.

V and J are TRBV7-7 and TRBJ2-5; weak D call: TRBD2 (6 bases). The input for sequencing was peripheral blood, taken in a trial of Ad26.COV2.S vaccine versus placebo. This receptor was identified in a person aged 18-65 years who received the Ad26.COV2.S COVID-19 vaccine or a placebo. Written as DNA, the CDR3 is TGTGCTAGCAGCTTAGTAGGGAGGCAAGAGACCCAGTACTTC. It yields the protein CASSLVGRQETQYF.